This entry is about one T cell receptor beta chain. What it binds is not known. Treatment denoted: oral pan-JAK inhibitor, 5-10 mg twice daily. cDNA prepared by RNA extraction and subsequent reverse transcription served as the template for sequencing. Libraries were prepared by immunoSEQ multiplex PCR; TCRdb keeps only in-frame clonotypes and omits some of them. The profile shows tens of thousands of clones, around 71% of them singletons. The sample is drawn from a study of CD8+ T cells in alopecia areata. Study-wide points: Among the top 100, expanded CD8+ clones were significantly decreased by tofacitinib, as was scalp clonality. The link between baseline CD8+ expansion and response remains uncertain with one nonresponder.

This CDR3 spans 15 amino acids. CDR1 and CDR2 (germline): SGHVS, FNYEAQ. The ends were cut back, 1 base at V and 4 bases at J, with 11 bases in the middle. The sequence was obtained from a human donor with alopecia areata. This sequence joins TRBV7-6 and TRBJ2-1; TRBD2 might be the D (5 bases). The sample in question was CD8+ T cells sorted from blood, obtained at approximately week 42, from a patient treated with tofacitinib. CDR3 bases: TGTGCCAGCAGCTTAGATACACGGACTTACAATGAGCAGTTCTTC. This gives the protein CASSLDTRTYNEQFF.